This is a list of T cell receptor beta chains from one sample in a study of blood T cells in healthy people across ages. TCRdb called the 5' RACE reads again in MiXCR, with one record for every CDR3 protein. The sample lists just over 800,000 distinct CDR3 sequences; about 59% were seen once. Material for sequencing was blood. The receptors come from a man aged 25 to 40 in good health. CDR3s include the opening cysteine and the closing phenylalanine or tryptophan. The D gene is left open where the match is weak. Some rows mark clone size as missing; the rest say once, few, many or name a class of expanded clone.

TRBV7-2	few	TRBJ2-5	.	CASSWRLGETQYF	TGTGCCAGCAGCTGGAGACTCGGAGAGACCCAGTACTTC
TRBV20-1	few	TRBJ2-7	TRBD1	CSASSPGQDSYEQYF	TGCAGTGCTAGTTCTCCGGGACAGGACTCCTACGAGCAGTACTTC
TRBV20-1	.	TRBJ2-7	.	CSARGLDEQYF	TGCAGTGCTAGAGGGTTAGACGAGCAGTACTTC
TRBV20-1	once	TRBJ2-7	TRBD1	CSGTKYRGPSYEQYF	TGCAGTGGAACGAAGTACAGGGGCCCCTCCTACGAGCAGTACTTC
TRBV29-1	.	TRBJ2-7	TRBD1	CSARGGQGTYEQYF	TGCAGCGCCCGGGGTGGACAGGGAACCTACGAGCAGTACTTC
TRBV9	.	TRBJ2-5	.	CASSASAGKGETQYF	TGTGCCAGCAGCGCCTCGGCGGGGAAGGGGGAGACCCAGTACTTC
TRBV7-2	.	TRBJ1-6	.	CASSLTGDPYNSPLHF	TGTGCCAGCAGCTTAACAGGAGACCCCTATAATTCACCCCTCCACTTT
TRBV3-1	.	TRBJ2-1	.	CASSQVLRADNEQFF	TGTGCCAGCAGCCAAGTTTTGCGGGCCGACAATGAGCAGTTCTTC
TRBV11-2	.	TRBJ2-5	TRBD2	CASSPQVAGPGETQYF	TGTGCCAGCAGCCCCCAGGTAGCGGGGCCGGGAGAGACCCAGTACTTC
TRBV12-3/TRBV12-4	few	TRBJ2-2	.	CASSLTANTGELFF	TGTGCCAGCAGTTTAACAGCGAACACCGGGGAGCTGTTTTTT
TRBV15	few	TRBJ2-3	TRBD2	CATSTLLAGGTDTQYF	TGTGCCACCAGCACCTTACTAGCGGGGGGGACTGATACGCAGTATTTT
TRBV20-1	.	TRBJ2-7	.	CSASDRSYEQYF	TGCAGTGCTAGCGACAGGTCCTACGAGCAGTACTTC
TRBV6-5	once	TRBJ2-1	TRBD1	CATRWDRGLGNEQFF	TGTGCCACACGATGGGACAGGGGGTTAGGAAATGAGCAGTTCTTC
TRBV20-1	few	TRBJ2-7	TRBD2	CSARGSSGGYEQYF	TGCAGTGCGAGAGGTAGTAGCGGGGGATACGAGCAGTACTTC
TRBV29-1	.	TRBJ2-1	TRBD1	CSVDGTGRRNEQFF	TGCAGCGTTGACGGGACAGGGAGGAGAAATGAGCAGTTCTTC
TRBV29-1	.	TRBJ1-6	TRBD1	CSVRQGQRSPLHF	TGCAGCGTCAGACAGGGACAAAGGTCACCCCTCCACTTT
TRBV27	few	TRBJ2-1	.	CASSYYNTAILDEQFF	TGTGCCAGCAGTTACTACAATACCGCTATATTAGATGAGCAGTTCTTC
TRBV6-5	.	TRBJ2-4	TRBD2	CASSYRLAGALANNIQYF	TGTGCCAGCAGTTATCGACTAGCGGGGGCCTTAGCCAACAACATTCAGTACTTC
TRBV6-2/TRBV6-3	.	TRBJ2-7	TRBD1	CASSPGTGDVEQYF	TGTGCCAGCAGTCCCGGGACAGGAGATGTCGAGCAGTACTTC
TRBV3-1	.	TRBJ2-3	.	CASSRLVSTDTQYF	TGTGCCAGCAGTCGACTAGTCTCCACAGATACGCAGTATTTT
TRBV6-2/TRBV6-3	few	TRBJ2-7	.	CASSYQAFEQYF	TGTGCCAGCAGTTATCAGGCTTTCGAGCAGTACTTC
TRBV24-1	.	TRBJ1-6	.	CATSDHREISPLHF	TGTGCCACCAGTGACCACAGGGAGATTTCACCCCTCCACTTT
TRBV20-1	.	TRBJ1-5	.	CSARDWGRGDSNQPQHF	TGCAGTGCTAGAGATTGGGGGAGGGGAGATAGCAATCAGCCCCAGCATTTT
TRBV7-2	.	TRBJ2-7	.	CASSRRTQGIEQYF	TGTGCCAGCAGCCGGAGAACACAGGGTATCGAGCAGTACTTC
TRBV4-2	.	TRBJ1-6	.	CASSQEVGREFNSPLHF	TGTGCCAGCAGCCAAGAAGTAGGCAGGGAGTTTAATTCACCCCTCCACTTT
TRBV21-1	.	TRBJ2-3	.	CASNTMGLAGVPRTQYF	TGTGCCAGCAACACTATGGGACTAGCGGGGGTCCCTCGGACGCAGTATTTT
TRBV7-8	.	TRBJ1-4	.	CASSLVRGPNEKLFF	TGTGCCAGCAGCTTAGTTCGGGGCCCAAATGAAAAACTGTTTTTT
TRBV6-6	.	TRBJ1-4	TRBD1	CASNPTGGTEKLFF	TGTGCCAGCAATCCGACAGGGGGCACCGAAAAACTGTTTTTT
TRBV28	.	TRBJ2-5	.	CASSSAGREVLEQYF	TGTGCCAGCAGTTCGGCAGGCAGGGAGGTACTGGAGCAGTACTTC
TRBV5-1	.	TRBJ2-3	TRBD1	CASSPGTGCAYTDTQYF	TGCGCCAGCAGCCCGGGGACAGGGTGCGCCTACACAGATACGCAGTATTTT